This entry lists 23 T cell receptor beta chains sequenced from one sample in a study of identical twins' blood T cells. TCRdb passed the 5' RACE reads through MiXCR, listing each CDR3 protein once. The sample yields fewer than 450,000 distinct CDR3 sequences, roughly 27% seen once. The sample consisted of PBMCs. Receptors were obtained from a woman between 18 and 55 years old in good health.

The gene calls are TRBV4-3 and TRBJ2-1, with D uncertain. The germline V gene has CDR1 LGHNA and CDR2 YSLEER. With 0 bases removed from V and 4 bases from J, the gap between germline ends came to 16 bases. This CDR3 is 17 amino acids long. CDR3 sequence (DNA): TGCGCCAGCAGCCAAGATCCCCCAGGCCCGATTTACAATGAGCAGTTCTTC. It encodes CASSQDPPGPIYNEQFF.

The V gene is TRBV20-1, the J gene TRBJ1-4; 9 nucleotides match TRBD1. The CDR3 sequence is 13 residues long. Losses at the gene ends were 8 bases for V and 6 bases for J; bases not matched to a gene: 7. Germline CDR1 and CDR2: DFQATT and SNEGSKA (reference sequence). This chain's CDR3 is CSFYRGRDEKLFF. The CDR3 DNA is TGCAGTTTCTACAGGGGGCGGGATGAAAAACTGTTTTTT.

The J gene is TRBJ1-2, the V gene TRBV14; D gene ambiguous. The V and J ends lost 3 bases and 4 bases respectively, with 9 bases between them. This CDR3 spans 13 amino acids. Germline lookup yields CDR1 SGHDN and CDR2 FVKESK. CDR3 in amino acids: CASSQEQSYGYTF. CDR3 bases: TGTGCCAGCAGCCAGGAGCAGAGCTATGGCTACACCTTC.

This clonotype was seen a few times. The genes are TRBV10-3 and TRBJ2-7; TRBD2 aligns across 9 bases. V shed 10 bases, J shed 4 bases, and the junction held 8 bases outside the gene matches. There are 13 residues in the CDR3. Germline loops: CDR1 ENHRY, CDR2 SYGVKD. The CDR3 protein is CATSGTRDYEQYF. The CDR3 nucleotides are TGTGCCACTAGCGGGACTAGAGATTACGAGCAGTACTTC.

The CDR3, as DNA: TGTGCCAGCAGTTTCCCCAGGGCGGATTCACCCCTCCACTTT. Translation gives CASSFPRADSPLHF. The chain joins TRBV12-3 or TRBV12-4 to TRBJ1-6, with D tentatively TRBD1 (5 bases). The length of the CDR3 is 14 residues. Deletions cut 3 bases from V and 8 bases from J, with 11 bases between.

The chain has TRBV5-6 and TRBJ2-2, with D possibly matching TRBD2 (7 bases). Germline V gene sequence: CDR1 SGHDT, CDR2 YYEEEE. The length of the CDR3 is 13 residues. Trimming cost V 7 bases and J 6 bases, with 13 bases left between them. Written as DNA, the CDR3 is TGTGCCAGCGGACCGGGGGGCTCCGGGGAGCTGTTTTTT. This codes for CASGPGGSGELFF.

The chain couples TRBV27 to TRBJ1-6, with D possibly TRBD1 on 6 matching bases. The CDR3 runs 14 residues. Germline V gives CDR1 MNHEY, CDR2 SMNVEV (reference sequence). V gave up 5 bases and J gave up 9 bases, with 14 bases separating them. CDR3 sequence: CASSTQHRVSPLHF. The CDR3 region has the DNA TGTGCCAGCAGTACACAACACAGGGTTTCACCCCTCCACTTT.

The chain is built from TRBV19 and TRBJ2-3; 7 bases are shared with TRBD1. Germline values: CDR1 LNHDA, CDR2 SQIVND (reference sequence). The CDR3 is 12 amino acids. The V and J ends lost 10 bases and 6 bases, in that order; junction bases with no gene match: 7. CDR3: CATRRQGDTQYF. The CDR3 region has the DNA TGTGCCACCCGTCGACAGGGCGATACGCAGTATTTT. The full variable domain, rest sourced from reference TRBV19 and TRBJ2-3, is DGGITQSPKYLFRKEGQNVTLSCEQNLNHDAMYWYRQDPGQGLRLIYYSQIVNDFQKGDIAEGYSVSREKKESFPLTVTSAQKNPTAFYLCATRRQGDTQYFGPGTRLTVL.

Only a few counts were recorded for this clonotype. The rearrangement joins TRBV11-2 to TRBJ2-7, with unresolved D. CDR3 length equals 13 residues. V gave up 1 base and J gave up 3 bases, with 7 bases separating them. Germline loops: CDR1 SGHAT, CDR2 FQNNGV. The CDR3 here is CASSLGFGYEQYF. CDR3 nucleotides: TGTGCCAGCAGCTTAGGGTTTGGCTACGAGCAGTACTTC.

A few counts support this clonotype. The CDR3 coding sequence is TGCAGTGCGGGAGAGGCGGCTAGCACAGATACGCAGTATTTT. It encodes CSAGEAASTDTQYF. The rearrangement uses TRBV20-1 and TRBJ2-3; TRBD2 is a possible D gene (5 bases). The ends were cut back, 6 bases at V and 0 bases at J, with 13 bases in the middle. Germline V lookup: CDR1 DFQATT, CDR2 SNEGSKA (reference sequence). The CDR3 sequence is 14 residues long.

This chain joins TRBV12-3 or TRBV12-4 and TRBJ2-1; 9 nucleotides agree with TRBD2. This CDR3 is 15 amino acids long. Unmatched junction bases numbered 5, after V lost 6 bases and J lost 2 bases. CDR3 residues: CASRALAGAYNEQFF. The CDR3 nucleotides read TGTGCCAGCAGAGCTTTAGCGGGGGCCTACAATGAGCAGTTCTTC.

This rearrangement joins TRBV5-1 to TRBJ2-7, with unresolved D. Trimming took 4 bases from V and 1 from J, leaving 18 bases between them. CDR3 length equals 16 residues. Germline V CDR1 and CDR2: SGHRS, YFSETQ. As DNA, the CDR3 is TGCGCCAGCAGCCCGAGAGTTGATCTCCTATCCTACGAGCAGTACTTC. Amino acid sequence: CASSPRVDLLSYEQYF. The whole variable domain, remainder taken from reference TRBV5-1 and TRBJ2-7, is KAGVTQTPRYLIKTRGQQVTLSCSPISGHRSVSWYQQTPGQGLQFLFEYFSETQRNKGNFPGRFSGRQFSNSRSEMNVSTLELGDSALYLCASSPRVDLLSYEQYFGPGTRLTVT.

Comment on this clonotype: Being one base from a much bigger clone, this may be a read error. V gene TRBV29-1 combines with J gene TRBJ2-2, with D possibly being TRBD1 (5 bases). Looked up from germline, CDR1 is SQVTM and CDR2 is ANQGSEA. The V end lost 7 bases, the J end lost 8 bases, and 17 bases lay between the germline ends. The CDR3 has 13 residues. Here the CDR3 reads CSARTWDNGELFF. The CDR3 coding sequence is TGCAGCGCCAGGACATGGGATAATGGGGAGCTGTTTTTT.

This clonotype was picked up many times. The chain is built from TRBV7-9 and TRBJ1-1; the match to TRBD1 covers 11 bases. The length of the CDR3 is 17 residues. Trimming removed 3 bases from V and 5 bases from J; junction bases left unmatched: 11. Germline V CDR1 and CDR2: SEHNR, FQNEAQ (reference sequence). The CDR3 nucleotides are TGTGCCAGCAGCTTTTTGGACAGGGGGCCGGGTGGGACTGAAGCTTTCTTT. Translation gives CASSFLDRGPGGTEAFF.

The genes are TRBV6-6 and TRBJ1-6; no clear D gene. The CDR3 length is 13 residues. Germline CDR1 and CDR2: MNHNY and SVGAGI (reference sequence). V lost 2 bases, J lost 9 bases, and 8 bases lay in between. CDR3 bases: TGTGCCAGCAGTTACGATCCAGGTTCACCCCTCCACTTT. Translated: CASSYDPGSPLHF.

The V call is TRBV20-1, the J call TRBJ1-2; D unresolved. Germline assignment: CDR1 DFQATT and CDR2 SNEGSKA (reference sequence). This CDR3 has 13 amino acids. This chain's CDR3 is CRSGRRGGYGYTF. Written as DNA, the CDR3 is TGCAGAAGCGGACGGCGGGGAGGCTATGGCTACACCTTC.

The rearrangement uses TRBV29-1 and TRBJ2-5; D gene uncertain. Looked up from germline, CDR1 is SQVTM and CDR2 is ANQGSEA. The CDR3 is made up of 12 amino acids. CDR3 amino acids: CRVHGKQETQYF. CDR3 DNA sequence: TGCAGAGTTCACGGCAAGCAAGAGACCCAGTACTTC. The full variable domain, its missing parts supplied by reference TRBV29-1 and TRBJ2-5, is SAVISQKPSRDICQRGTSLTIQCQVDSQVTMMFWYRQQPGQSLTLIATANQGSEATYESGFVIDKFPISRPNLTFSTLTVSNMSPEDSSIYLCRVHGKQETQYFGPGTRLLVL.

On this clonotype itself: A much larger clonotype is one base distant, so this may be a read error. V gene TRBV2 combines with J gene TRBJ1-2; D is unclear. The germline V and J ends were trimmed by 7 bases and 4 bases, with 10 bases remaining between them. This CDR3 is 12 amino acids long. The germline gives CDR1 SNHLY, CDR2 FYNNEI. The CDR3 region has the DNA TGTGCCAGCATAGCGGGCAGCTATGGCTACACCTTC. This sequence encodes CASIAGSYGYTF.

The chain recombines TRBV29-1 with TRBJ2-1; D might be TRBD2 (6 bases). The CDR3 has 15 residues. Trimming stripped 3 bases from V and 0 bases from J, with 12 bases between. Germline loops: CDR1 SQVTM, CDR2 ANQGSEA. The CDR3 is CSVEGTESSYNEQFF. CDR3 in DNA: TGCAGCGTTGAGGGGACTGAGAGCTCCTACAATGAGCAGTTCTTC.

Remarks on this clonotype: A junction end diverges from the germline sequence, so it may reflect a read error. The rearrangement uses TRBV2 and TRBJ2-4, with D possibly matching TRBD2 (5 bases). The CDR3 is 16 residues long. The V gene's germline CDR1 is SNHLY and CDR2 FYNNEI. The CDR3 region is CACSEGRTRAKNIQYF. In DNA, the CDR3 is TGTGCCTGCAGTGAGGGTCGGACCAGAGCCAAAAACATTCAGTACTTC. The entire variable domain, with the rest obtained from reference TRBV2 and TRBJ2-4, is as follows: EPEVTQTPSHQVTQMGQEVILRCVPISNHLYFYWYRQILGQKVEFLVSFYNNEISEKSEIFDDQFSVERPDGSNFTLKIRSTKLEDSAMYFCACSEGRTRAKNIQYFGAGTRLSVL.

This clonotype was detected many times. V and J are TRBV19 and TRBJ1-2; D might be TRBD1 (5 bases). The V gene lost 6 bases and the J gene lost 3 bases, with 14 bases spanning the gap. This CDR3 is built from 14 residues. Germline lookup yields CDR1 LNHDA and CDR2 SQIVND (reference sequence). CDR3 protein: CASSHLGTYYGYTF. The CDR3 DNA reads TGTGCCAGTAGCCACCTCGGGACCTACTATGGCTACACCTTC.

The CDR3 DNA follows: TGTGCCAGCAGTGTGGGAGGGGGCGGCACTGAAGCTTTCTTT. It codes for CASSVGGGGTEAFF. The chain has TRBV6-1 and TRBJ1-1, with 7 bases lining up with TRBD1. CDR1 is MNHNS, CDR2 SASEGT, per germline. The ends lost 4 bases at V and 4 bases at J; junction bases unmatched: 6. The CDR3 is 14 amino acids.

To note about this clonotype: A much larger clone differs from this one at a single base, so this may be a read error. This chain uses TRBV5-5 with TRBJ1-3, with a possible D match to TRBD1 (6 bases). The CDR3 extends over 14 amino acids. Germline CDR1 is SGHKS and CDR2 is YYEKEE (reference sequence). Trimming pared 2 bases from V and 2 bases from J, leaving 8 bases between. The CDR3 loop reads CASSFTGPGNTIYF. The CDR3 DNA is TGTGCCAGCAGCTTCACAGGGCCTGGAAACACCATATATTTT.